This T cell receptor beta chain was sequenced for a study of control samples from healthy donors and cancer patients. Some clones are missing from TCRdb's copy, which holds only in-frame ones; the method was immunoSEQ multiplex PCR. The top ten hold roughly 1.6% of the sample, which has about 170,000 clones, around 92% seen once. This CDR3 comprises 13 residues. Trimming removed 3 bases at V and 4 bases at J, with 7 bases between. Per the germline V gene, CDR1 is MNHEY and CDR2 is SMNVEV (reference sequence). To note about this clone: Other DNA sequences of this sample code for an identical CDR3.

This TCR was recovered from a woman aged 25 to 39 in good health. The rearrangement joins TRBV27 to TRBJ2-1; a weak D match, TRBD2 (5 bases). The sample comprised blood. CDR3 region: CASSFRTYNEQFF. CDR3 in DNA: TGTGCCAGCAGTTTTAGGACTTACAATGAGCAGTTCTTC.